The clone carrying this T cell receptor beta chain was seen at least ten times. Its antigen is currently unknown. The sample originates from a study of T cells in Graves' hyperthyroidism and ophthalmopathy. Researchers amplified the TCR beta CDR3 regions from RNA transcripts. A set of HTBI primers served as the primers for a first-round RT-PCR of the TCR CDR3. TCRdb re-called the multiplex PCR reads through MiXCR, storing one row per CDR3 protein. Counted here are a few hundred thousand distinct CDR3 sequences, around a sixth occurring once; the ten biggest clones make up 14%. V lost 5 bases, J lost 4 bases, and 18 bases lay in between. Germline CDR1 and CDR2: SGHAT and FQNNGV. This CDR3 has 15 amino acids. Diagnostic decisions used clinical symptoms, serum thyroxine and TRAb, thyroid ultrasound and orbital computed tomography. Overall study findings and caveats: Most expanded thyroid clonotypes above 0.001 also appeared in blood.

This sequence was found in a woman aged 18-35 years with Graves' hyperthyroidism. This chain links TRBV11-2 with TRBJ2-7; TRBD2 is a possible D gene (7 bases). The sequencing sample was made of blood. CDR3 loop: CASSPGGGSSYEQYF. The CDR3 nucleotides are TGTGCCAGCAGCCCTGGGGGGGGCTCATCTTACGAGCAGTACTTC.